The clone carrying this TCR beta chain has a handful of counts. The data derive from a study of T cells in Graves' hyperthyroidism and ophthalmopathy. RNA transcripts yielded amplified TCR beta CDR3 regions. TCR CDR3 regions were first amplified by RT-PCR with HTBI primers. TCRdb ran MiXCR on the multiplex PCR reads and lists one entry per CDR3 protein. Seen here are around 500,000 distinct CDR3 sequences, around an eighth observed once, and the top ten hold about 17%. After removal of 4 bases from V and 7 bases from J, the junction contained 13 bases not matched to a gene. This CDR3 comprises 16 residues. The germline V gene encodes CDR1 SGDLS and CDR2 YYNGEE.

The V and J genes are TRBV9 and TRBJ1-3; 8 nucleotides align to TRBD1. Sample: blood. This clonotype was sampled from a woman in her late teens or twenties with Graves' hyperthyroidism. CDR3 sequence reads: CASSPLGGQDWNTIYF. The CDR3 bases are TGTGCCAGCAGCCCCTTGGGGGGACAGGACTGGAACACCATATATTTT.